Below, 17 T cell receptor beta chains from the same sample are listed, as sequenced in a study of monozygotic twins with inflammatory bowel disease. Using the 5' RACE reads, TCRdb records one entry per CDR3 protein without DNA. This sample's clone table lists just over 300,000 distinct CDR3 sequences. Sequenced input: blood. The receptor set was obtained from a human donor with ulcerative colitis or Crohn's disease, or a healthy co-twin of an affected twin (not recorded which).

The chain uses TRBV12-3 or TRBV12-4 and TRBJ1-2. The CDR3 runs to 18 residues. The CDR3 sequence is CASRFASLRRSFFGGYTF.

The chain couples TRBV20-1 to TRBJ2-7; TCRdb calls TRBD2, which cannot be checked without DNA. Germline assignment: CDR1 DFQATT and CDR2 SNEGSKA (reference sequence). The CDR3 extends over 16 amino acids. CDR3: CSARDTRTSGRPEQYF.

The rearrangement uses TRBV7-9 and TRBJ2-2; the D call of TRBD1 rests on TCRdb alone, since no DNA is present to check it. This CDR3 contains 15 residues. Germline V gives CDR1 SEHNR, CDR2 FQNEAQ (reference sequence). The CDR3 reads CASSLGQGSTGELFF.

The CDR3 reads CASSPQNIQYF. This chain uses TRBV5-1 with TRBJ2-4. The CDR3 sequence is 11 residues long. Germline assignment: CDR1 SGHRS and CDR2 YFSETQ.

The chain has TRBV7-2 and TRBJ2-1; TCRdb's D call, TRBD2, is unchecked because there is no DNA. The CDR3 is 15 residues long. Germline-derived CDR1 and CDR2 are SGHTA and FQGNSA. The CDR3 sequence is CASSLRRGSYNEQFF. The full variable domain, completed using reference TRBV7-2 and TRBJ2-1, is GAGVSQSPSNKVTEKGKDVELRCDPISGHTALYWYRQSLGQGLEFLIYFQGNSAPDKSGLPSDRFSAERTGGSVSTLTIQRTQQEDSAVYLCASSLRRGSYNEQFFGPGTRLTVL.

The rearrangement uses TRBV6-1 and TRBJ1-5; TCRdb gives TRBD1 as the D gene, but with no DNA this cannot be confirmed. Germline lookup yields CDR1 MNHNS and CDR2 SASEGT. The CDR3 spans 17 residues. Here the CDR3 reads CASSAGTGVFSNQPQHF.

The chain recombines TRBV7-9 with TRBJ1-6; TCRdb's D call, TRBD1, is unchecked because there is no DNA. Germline CDR1 SEHNR, CDR2 FQNEAQ (reference sequence). The CDR3 runs to 15 residues. CDR3 sequence: CASSSLDRRNSPLHF.

The chain couples TRBV5-6 to TRBJ2-5; the TCRdb call, TRBD1, lacks DNA for checking. Germline V gene data show CDR1 as SGHDT and CDR2 as YYEEEE. The CDR3 contains 17 residues. CDR3 sequence reads: CASSPPIGERAQETQYF.

The rearrangement links TRBV29-1 to TRBJ1-2; TCRdb's assignment of TRBD1 cannot be checked, as there is no DNA. Germline CDR1 SQVTM, CDR2 ANQGSEA. This CDR3 region has 13 residues. The CDR3 region is CSVGDRDSYGYTF.

The J gene is TRBJ2-2, the V gene TRBV14; TCRdb proposes TRBD2, but this gene call is untestable without DNA. The CDR3 extends over 13 amino acids. Germline CDR1 reads SGHDN; CDR2 reads FVKESK. CDR3 amino acids: CASSLGLTGELFF.

This chain joins TRBV11-2 and TRBJ2-3; TCRdb's D call, TRBD2, is unchecked because there is no DNA. Germline CDR1 reads SGHAT; CDR2 reads FQNNGV. This CDR3 is built from 16 residues. CDR3 protein: CASSFTSGRPTDTQYF.

V is TRBV28 and J is TRBJ2-2; the D gene TCRdb calls, TRBD1, cannot be checked with no DNA. This CDR3 spans 18 amino acids. Germline CDR1 and CDR2: MDHEN and SYDVKM. The CDR3 region is CASSSRTYTYSNTGELFF.

This chain links TRBV20-1 with TRBJ2-4; TCRdb's D call, TRBD1, is unchecked because there is no DNA. The germline V gene encodes CDR1 DFQATT and CDR2 SNEGSKA (reference sequence). The CDR3 has 14 residues. CDR3 in amino acids: CSGVPWVAKNMQYF.

This rearrangement joins TRBV14 to TRBJ1-1. Germline V gene sequence: CDR1 SGHDN, CDR2 FVKESK. This CDR3 comprises 11 residues. CDR3 region: CASSHAQTAFF.

V gene TRBV5-1 combines with J gene TRBJ1-5; without DNA, the TCRdb call of TRBD1 cannot be checked. CDR1 SGHRS and CDR2 YFSETQ come from the germline V gene. CDR3 length: 13 amino acids. CDR3 loop: CASSLGPEQPQHF.

This rearrangement joins TRBV18 to TRBJ2-1; the D gene TCRdb calls, TRBD1, cannot be checked with no DNA. The germline V gene encodes CDR1 KGHSH and CDR2 LQKENI. The CDR3 sequence is 13 residues long. CDR3 sequence reads: CASSIQDRNEQFF.

This chain uses TRBV20-1 with TRBJ2-5; absent DNA, TCRdb's TRBD2 call cannot be checked. The CDR3 covers 13 residues. Germline values: CDR1 DFQATT, CDR2 SNEGSKA (reference sequence). The CDR3 spells CSAALSGVGTQYF.